Here is one TCR beta chain with its context. This CDR3 region has 14 residues. From germline, CDR1 is DFQATT and CDR2 SNEGSKA (reference sequence). Trimming took 2 bases from V and 0 from J, leaving 8 bases between them. This specimen belongs to a study of tumor-infiltrating lymphocytes in oesophageal squamous cell carcinoma. TCRdb ran MiXCR on the PCR reads and lists one entry per CDR3 protein. The table has more than 9,500 distinct CDR3 sequences, about 50% seen once; the top ten hold roughly 30%. Sequencing was performed on esophageal tumor tissue. The J gene is TRBJ2-1, the V gene TRBV20-1, with no clear D. The TCR was taken from a female donor with esophageal squamous cell carcinoma. This CDR3 reads CSARWSYSYNEQFF. The CDR3 region has the DNA TGCAGTGCTAGATGGAGCTACTCCTACAATGAGCAGTTCTTC.